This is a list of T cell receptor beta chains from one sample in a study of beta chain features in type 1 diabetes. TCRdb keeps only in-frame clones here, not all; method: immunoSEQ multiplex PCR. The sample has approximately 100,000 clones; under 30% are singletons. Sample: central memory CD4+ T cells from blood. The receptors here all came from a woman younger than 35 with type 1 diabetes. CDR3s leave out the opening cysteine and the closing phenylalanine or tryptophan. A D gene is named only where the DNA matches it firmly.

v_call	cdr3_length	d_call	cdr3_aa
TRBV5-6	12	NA	ASSPAGLQETQY
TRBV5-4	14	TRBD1	ASSLGVDRVGETQY
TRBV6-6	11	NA	ASSYAAAYEQY
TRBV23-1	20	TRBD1	ASISHIGQGPLHLGDRDGYT
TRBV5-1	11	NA	ASSLGDKETQY
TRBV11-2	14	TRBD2	ASSLTSGSYTGELF
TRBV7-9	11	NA	ASSYTTNEKLF
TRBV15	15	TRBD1	ATSRGDSSPEGTEAF
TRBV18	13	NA	ASSPAGNRNQPQH
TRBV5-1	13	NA	ASSLDTQYAGELF
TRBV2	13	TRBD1	ASSGQGSLSYGYT
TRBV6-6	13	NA	ASSYEHRSYNEQF
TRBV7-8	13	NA	ASSLYRARYNEQF
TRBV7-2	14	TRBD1	ASSRGTVRGNEKLF
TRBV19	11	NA	ASKEHSGNTIY
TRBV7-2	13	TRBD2	ASSLGLADKNIQY
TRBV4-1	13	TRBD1	ASSQTDRGQNTIY
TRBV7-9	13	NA	ASSFVTGRGNTIY
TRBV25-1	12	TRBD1	ASSVSGTGQPQH
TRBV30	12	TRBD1	AWSVHRGFRGYT
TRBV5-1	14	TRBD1	ASSDRGSSLTGELF
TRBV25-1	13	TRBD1	ASSVAGTGVHEQY
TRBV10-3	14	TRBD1	AISRGQGSGNTEAF
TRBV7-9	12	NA	ASSLTSPYNEQF
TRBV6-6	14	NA	ASNPDRRPDTDTQY
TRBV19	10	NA	ATTRDNTEAF
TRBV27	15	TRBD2	ASSYLGLAGGPVEQF
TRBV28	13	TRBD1	ASRGRGTGVYEQY
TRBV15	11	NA	ATSKQDGNTIY
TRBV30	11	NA	AWSVRRERGYT
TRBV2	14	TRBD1	ASRTGQGRGNTEAF
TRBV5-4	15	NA	ASSPNLVAAGGETQY
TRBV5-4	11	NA	ASSGQQGGEQF
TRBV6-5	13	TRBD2	ASSWTSSRLETQY
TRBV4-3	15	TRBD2	ASSQELAGGPTDTQY
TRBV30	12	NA	AWSLGSGLEEQY
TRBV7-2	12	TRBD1	ASSRDSTADTQY
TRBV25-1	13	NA	ASSEGLAGAGELF
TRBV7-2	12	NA	ASRKQGGEDTQY
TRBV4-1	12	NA	ASSPQTQPDTIY
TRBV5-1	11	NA	ASSLVPYGEQF
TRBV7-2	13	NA	ASSLAPGQAQPQH